This TCR beta chain was recorded in a study of shared clonotypes between healthy human individuals. Study-level findings and limits: A small donor pool kept down the genetic and exposure-history diversity that was represented. Generally, naive subsets (rather than memory subsets) showed larger estimated richness.

Naive CD8 cells comprised CD45RO-negative, CCR7-positively selected cells, excluding terminally differentiated effector memory CD45RA+ cells. The authors distributed each subset's genomic DNA evenly over several immunoSEQ plates. On sorted subsets, replicate PCRs used approximately 200 ng DNA, or 25,000 to 35,000 T cell genomes. Data came from immunoSEQ multiplex PCR; TCRdb stores just in-frame clones and leaves some out. The data hold hundreds of thousands of clones, with around 96% observed a single time. From germline, CDR1 is MNHEY and CDR2 SMNVEV (reference sequence). The trim removed 5 bases at V and 0 bases at J, leaving 5 bases unmatched. The CDR3 covers 17 residues. A word on this clone: The antigen is undetermined.

The receptor was derived from a woman between 25 and 40 years old in good health. Sequenced: naive CD8+ T cells sorted from blood. J is TRBJ2-7 and V is TRBV27, with 15 nucleotides matching TRBD2. This chain's CDR3 is CASSPGLAGGSSYEQYF. CDR3 bases: TGTGCCAGCAGTCCCGGACTAGCGGGAGGGAGCTCCTACGAGCAGTACTTC.